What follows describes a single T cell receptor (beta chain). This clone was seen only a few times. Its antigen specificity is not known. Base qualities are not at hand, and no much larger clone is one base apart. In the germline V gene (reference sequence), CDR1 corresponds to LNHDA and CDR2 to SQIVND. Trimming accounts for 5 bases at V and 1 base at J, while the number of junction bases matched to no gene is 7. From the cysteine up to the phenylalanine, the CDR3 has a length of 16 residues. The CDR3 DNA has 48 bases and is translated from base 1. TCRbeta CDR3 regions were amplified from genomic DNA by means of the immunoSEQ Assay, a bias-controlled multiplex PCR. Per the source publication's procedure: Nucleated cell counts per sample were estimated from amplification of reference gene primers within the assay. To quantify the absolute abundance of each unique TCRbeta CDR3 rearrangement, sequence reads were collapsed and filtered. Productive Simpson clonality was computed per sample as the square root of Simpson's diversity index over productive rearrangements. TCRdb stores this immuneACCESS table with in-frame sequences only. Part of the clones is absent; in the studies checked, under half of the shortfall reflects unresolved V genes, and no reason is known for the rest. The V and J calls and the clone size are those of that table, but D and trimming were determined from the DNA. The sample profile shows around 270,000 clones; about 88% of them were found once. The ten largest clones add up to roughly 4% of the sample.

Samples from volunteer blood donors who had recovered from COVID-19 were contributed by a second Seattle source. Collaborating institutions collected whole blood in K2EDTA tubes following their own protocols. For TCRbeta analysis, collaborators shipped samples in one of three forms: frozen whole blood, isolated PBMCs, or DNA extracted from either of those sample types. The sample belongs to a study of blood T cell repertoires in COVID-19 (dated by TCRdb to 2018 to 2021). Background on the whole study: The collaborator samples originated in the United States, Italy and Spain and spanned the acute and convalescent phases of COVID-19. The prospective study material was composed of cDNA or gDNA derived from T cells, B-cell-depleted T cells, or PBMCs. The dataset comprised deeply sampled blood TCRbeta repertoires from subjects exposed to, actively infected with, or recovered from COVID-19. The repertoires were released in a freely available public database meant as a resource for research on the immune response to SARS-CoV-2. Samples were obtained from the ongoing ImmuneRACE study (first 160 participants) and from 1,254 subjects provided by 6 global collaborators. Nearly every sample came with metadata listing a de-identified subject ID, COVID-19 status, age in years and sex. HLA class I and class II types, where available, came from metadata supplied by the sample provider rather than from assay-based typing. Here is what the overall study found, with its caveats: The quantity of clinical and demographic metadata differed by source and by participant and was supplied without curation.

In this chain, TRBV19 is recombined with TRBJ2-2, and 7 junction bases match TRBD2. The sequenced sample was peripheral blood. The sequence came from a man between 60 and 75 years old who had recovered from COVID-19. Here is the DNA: TGTGCCAGTAGTTCCCTCCGGGGGGAGAACACCGGGGAGCTGTTTTTT. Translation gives CASSSLRGENTGELFF.